The rows below give T cell receptor beta chains drawn from one sample of a study of cytomegalovirus exposure and HLA in healthy donors. Some clones are missing from TCRdb's copy, which holds only in-frame ones; the method was immunoSEQ multiplex PCR. Among about 120,000 clones, around 64% were seen once, and the ten largest hold approximately 8.6%. The sequenced material came from PBMCs. These receptors came from a man aged 30 to 45 in good health and CMV-seropositive. Each CDR3 is given with its conserved first and last residue. The D gene is left open where the match is weak. Not every row has a clone size; where given, it reads once, few, many or a size class.

v_gene	d_gene	j_gene	abundance	CDR3aa	CDR3nt
TRBV28	TRBD1	TRBJ2-7	.	CASSLDDRALCF	TGTGCCAGCAGTTTAGACGACAGGGCATTGTGCTTC
TRBV27	TRBD2	TRBJ2-1	.	CASTLLAGTNEQFF	TGTGCCAGCACCTTACTAGCGGGGACCAATGAGCAGTTCTTC
TRBV5-1	TRBD1	TRBJ1-4	few	CASSWEGQGGNEKLFF	TGCGCCAGCAGCTGGGAGGGACAGGGAGGTAATGAAAAACTGTTTTTT
TRBV27	TRBD1	TRBJ1-5	.	CASSRTGRSNQPQHF	TGTGCCAGCAGCCGGACAGGGCGGAGCAATCAGCCCCAGCATTTT
TRBV19	.	TRBJ2-7	.	CASSFRGLSYEQYF	TGTGCCAGTAGTTTCAGGGGTCTCTCCTACGAGCAGTACTTC
TRBV2	.	TRBJ1-2	.	CASSGDSGTLSNGYTF	TGTGCCAGCAGTGGGGACTCAGGGACCCTGAGTAATGGCTACACCTTC
TRBV11-3	.	TRBJ2-1	.	CASSLYLVSNEQFF	TGTGCCAGCAGCTTATATTTGGTGAGCAATGAGCAGTTCTTC
TRBV27	TRBD2	TRBJ2-5	once	CASSLTRTSGRPRETQYF	TGTGCCAGCAGTTTGACGAGGACTAGCGGAAGGCCAAGGGAGACCCAGTACTTC
TRBV19	TRBD1	TRBJ2-7	.	CASRAGPGQRYEQYF	TGTGCCAGTAGGGCGGGTCCGGGACAGCGCTACGAGCAGTACTTC
TRBV7-6	.	TRBJ2-6	.	CASSLNPASDQANVLTF	TGTGCCAGCAGCCTAAACCCCGCTAGCGACCAGGCCAACGTCCTGACTTTC
TRBV10-3	TRBD2	TRBJ2-4	.	CAISDSGRSTHIQYF	TGTGCCATCAGTGATAGCGGGAGAAGCACCCACATTCAGTACTTC
TRBV9	TRBD2	TRBJ2-1	.	CASSVSSLAEQRVEGNEQFF	TGTGCCAGCAGCGTCTCCTCTCTAGCGGAGCAAAGGGTCGAAGGCAATGAGCAGTTCTTC
TRBV2	TRBD2	TRBJ2-1	.	CASSVSLAGSYNEQFF	TGTGCCAGCAGTGTCTCATTAGCGGGGTCCTACAATGAGCAGTTCTTC
TRBV7-9	.	TRBJ2-5	.	CASSHGGEETQYF	TGTGCCAGCAGCCATGGAGGGGAAGAGACCCAGTACTTC
TRBV19	.	TRBJ1-5	.	CASSRAVNQPQHF	TGTGCCAGTAGTAGGGCAGTCAATCAGCCCCAGCATTTT
TRBV7-3	.	TRBJ2-1	.	CASSLPATYNEQFF	TGTGCCAGCAGCTTACCCGCTACCTACAATGAGCAGTTCTTC
TRBV5-1	TRBD1	TRBJ1-3	.	CASSLEGTGGTGNTIYF	TGCGCCAGCAGCTTGGAAGGGACAGGGGGAACTGGAAACACCATATATTTT
TRBV10-1	.	TRBJ1-2	.	CASSESTGPYGYTF	TGCGCCAGCAGTGAGTCTACAGGGCCCTATGGCTACACCTTC
TRBV28	TRBD1	TRBJ2-3	.	CASINGGQGGDTQYF	TGTGCCAGCATCAACGGGGGACAGGGAGGAGATACGCAGTATTTT
TRBV5-4	.	TRBJ2-5	.	CASSPRTAQETQYF	TGTGCCAGCAGCCCGCGGACAGCCCAAGAGACCCAGTACTTC
TRBV5-8	TRBD1	TRBJ1-6	.	CASSYGQGTRQPQFNSPLHF	TGTGCCAGCAGCTATGGACAGGGGACCCGACAGCCACAATTTAATTCACCCCTCCACTTT
TRBV7-8	.	TRBJ1-2	.	CASSLALWAPLTFYGYTF	TGTGCCAGCAGCTTAGCGCTCTGGGCTCCACTCACCTTCTATGGCTACACCTTC
TRBV9	.	TRBJ1-4	.	CASSLTGRTNEKLFF	TGTGCCAGCAGTTTAACAGGGAGAACTAATGAAAAACTGTTTTTT
TRBV27	.	TRBJ1-2	.	CASSPSQGLVQDGYTF	TGTGCCAGCAGTCCTTCGCAGGGGTTGGTGCAGGATGGCTACACCTTC
TRBV27	.	TRBJ2-6	.	CASSSPAVTGLSGANVLTF	TGTGCCAGCAGCTCCCCGGCGGTAACAGGGTTGAGTGGGGCCAACGTCCTGACTTTC
TRBV28	TRBD1	TRBJ1-2	.	CATVGQGNYGYTF	TGTGCCACCGTAGGACAGGGTAACTATGGCTACACCTTC
TRBV28	.	TRBJ1-2	.	CASSSPGGATYGYTF	TGTGCCAGCAGTTCACCGGGAGGGGCGACCTATGGCTACACCTTC
TRBV10-1	TRBD2	TRBJ2-3	.	CASSGKTSGARTDTQYF	TGCGCCAGCAGTGGGAAGACTAGCGGGGCCCGCACAGATACGCAGTATTTT
TRBV7-2	.	TRBJ2-1	.	CASSFKQGDNEQFF	TGTGCCAGCAGCTTTAAACAGGGAGACAATGAGCAGTTCTTC
TRBV21-1	.	TRBJ2-7	.	CASSPKRDKYSYEQYF	TGTGCCAGCAGTCCTAAGCGGGACAAGTACTCCTACGAGCAGTACTTC
TRBV9	.	TRBJ2-1	.	CASNVVSGNEQFF	TGTGCCAGCAACGTCGTCAGCGGGAATGAGCAGTTCTTC
TRBV19	TRBD1	TRBJ2-1	.	CASSIGTGVPYNEQFF	TGTGCCAGTAGTATTGGGACAGGGGTACCCTACAATGAGCAGTTCTTC
TRBV5-1	.	TRBJ2-5	.	CASSPHRGQETQYF	TGCGCCAGCAGCCCCCATCGGGGACAAGAGACCCAGTACTTC
TRBV9	.	TRBJ1-2	.	CASSREGVYGYTF	TGTGCCAGCAGTCGAGAGGGGGTATATGGCTACACCTTC
TRBV19	.	TRBJ2-1	few	CASSIGTGRSYNEQFF	TGTGCCAGTAGTATAGGTACAGGGCGGAGTTACAATGAGCAGTTCTTC
TRBV6-1	TRBD2	TRBJ2-7	once	CASSGLSGGAYEQYF	TGTGCCAGCAGTGGCCTTAGCGGGGGGGCCTACGAGCAGTACTTC
TRBV5-1	.	TRBJ2-5	.	CASSFQGLETQYF	TGCGCCAGCAGCTTTCAGGGCTTAGAGACCCAGTACTTC
TRBV5-1	TRBD1	TRBJ1-5	.	CASSQAGGKAQHF	TGCGCCAGCAGCCAGGCAGGGGGTAAGGCCCAGCATTTT
TRBV5-4	.	TRBJ2-7	few	CASSLSGILSYEQYF	TGTGCCAGCAGCTTGAGCGGAATCCTCTCCTACGAGCAGTACTTC
TRBV7-3	TRBD2	TRBJ2-7	.	CASSFQRGEGEQYF	TGTGCCAGCAGCTTCCAGCGGGGCGAGGGGGAGCAGTACTTC
TRBV27	TRBD1	TRBJ1-6	.	CASGGTGESLNSPLHF	TGTGCCAGCGGGGGTACAGGGGAGAGCTTAAATTCACCCCTCCACTTT
TRBV29-1	.	TRBJ2-5	.	CSVELGGGETQYF	TGCAGCGTTGAATTGGGAGGAGGAGAGACCCAGTACTTC
TRBV2	TRBD2	TRBJ2-5	.	CASLGGETQYF	TGTGCCAGCTTGGGGGGGGAGACCCAGTACTTC
TRBV28	TRBD1	TRBJ1-6	.	CASSSTGGRSPLHF	TGTGCCAGCAGCTCAACAGGGGGAAGGTCACCCCTCCACTTT
TRBV30	.	TRBJ2-3	.	CACPRGGESTDTQYF	TGTGCCTGCCCTAGAGGCGGGGAGAGCACAGATACGCAGTATTTT
TRBV12-5	.	TRBJ1-5	.	CASGLVAGRGGQPQHF	TGTGCTAGTGGTTTGGTAGCGGGGCGGGGAGGGCAGCCCCAGCATTTT
TRBV7-6	TRBD1	TRBJ2-3	once	CASKTGNPTDTQYF	TGTGCCAGCAAGACAGGGAACCCCACAGATACGCAGTATTTT
TRBV11-2	TRBD1	TRBJ1-2	.	CASSRGQAGYGYTF	TGTGCCAGCAGCCGTGGACAGGCCGGGTATGGCTACACCTTC
TRBV11-3	.	TRBJ2-1	few	CASSLDHYNEQFF	TGTGCCAGCAGCTTAGATCATTACAATGAGCAGTTCTTC
TRBV4-1	.	TRBJ2-7	.	CASSLDEGPGDYEQYF	TGCGCCAGCAGCCTCGACGAGGGTCCGGGGGACTACGAGCAGTACTTC
TRBV2	TRBD1	TRBJ1-5	.	CASSPGTVSNQPQHF	TGTGCCAGCAGTCCCGGGACAGTTAGCAATCAGCCCCAGCATTTT
TRBV19	TRBD1	TRBJ2-5	.	CASSTGTVSQETQYF	TGTGCCAGTAGTACCGGGACAGTTTCACAAGAGACCCAGTACTTC
TRBV5-5	.	TRBJ1-1	.	CASSRDNWVVNTEAFF	TGTGCCAGCAGCCGGGACAACTGGGTGGTGAACACTGAAGCTTTCTTT
TRBV29-1	.	TRBJ2-7	.	CSGGEGDFYEQYF	TGCAGCGGCGGAGAGGGGGATTTCTACGAGCAGTACTTC
TRBV9	.	TRBJ1-1	.	CASSAQARQNTEAFF	TGTGCCAGCAGCGCCCAAGCCCGACAGAACACTGAAGCTTTCTTT